This record covers a single TCR beta chain. What it binds is unknown. The CDR3 is 13 residues long. From germline, CDR1 is MNHNY and CDR2 SVGAGI (reference sequence). Regarding donors, all were healthy bone marrow donors. This sample is drawn from a study of cytomegalovirus exposure and HLA in healthy donors. Whole-study findings and limits: Cytomegalovirus status was reportedly diagnosed by the classifier with high specificity and sensitivity. A missense DCLRE1C variant was associated with V- and J-gene trimming of TCR beta chains in a later analysis, and an independent cohort replicated the association. A later look showed TCR association rates differing by HLA locus, highest for DRB1 and lowest for HLA-C.

60 Vbeta and 13 Jbeta primers were used in PCR. Clones were read by immunoSEQ multiplex PCR, and TCRdb kept only the in-frame ones, dropping some. The sample shows roughly 150,000 clones, roughly 79% of them seen only once. The TCR sequence derives from a woman in her forties in good health and CMV-seronegative. The chain uses TRBV6-6 and TRBJ2-5; 11 positions agree with TRBD1. The closer fit of TRBJ2-7 to the DNA end suggests the J call may be wrong. The specimen sequenced was PBMCs. The CDR3, as DNA: TGTGCCAGCAGTGGGACAGGGGGTTACGAGCAGTACTTC. Amino acid sequence: CASSGTGGYEQYF.